This T cell receptor (beta chain) was found in a study of blood T cells in healthy people across ages. Germline-derived CDR1 and CDR2 are DFQATT and SNEGSKA (reference sequence). Trimming cost V 5 bases and J 6 bases; bases outside gene matches: 8. The CDR3 has 14 amino acids. Study-level points and caveats: PBMCs were not sorted, which prevented a conclusive comparison of naive versus antigen-experienced cells.

Each donor had 9 to 10 milliliters of peripheral blood drawn. About this clonotype itself: Its specificity is not known.

Together with a sample-barcoded 5' primer, a J-beta primer mix was included in a second PCR lasting roughly 6 to 12 cycles. TCRdb independently ran MiXCR on the 5' RACE reads; one entry per CDR3 protein. This sample yields roughly 800,000 distinct CDR3 sequences, of which 58% are seen a single time; roughly 22% belongs to the top ten. Sequences were obtained from blood. This TCR derives from a young man in good health. The chain has TRBV20-1 and TRBJ2-1; 9 nucleotides align to TRBD1. DNA of the CDR3: TGCAGTGCTCATCCCGGGACAGGGCGCAATGAGCAGTTCTTC. Translation gives CSAHPGTGRNEQFF.